This T cell receptor beta chain came from a study of spatial heterogeneity in lung cancer. Study summary: The count of detected beta-chain sequences consistently exceeded that of alpha-chain sequences. Raw-read counts averaged over ten per unique TCR and UMI combination.

Time point noted: sample taken at primary tumor resection. Extraction of whole RNA from tumor, nontumor lung or frozen PBMC preceded unsorted sequencing. The donors were 72 patients with non-small cell lung cancer that was early-stage and untreated. TCR cDNA molecules were tagged individually, and each one carried a unique molecular identifier. TCRdb analysed the 5' RACE reads with MiXCR anew, one entry per CDR3 protein. The sample contains tens of thousands of distinct CDR3 sequences, approximately 12% of which appear only once. The CDR3 is made up of 16 amino acids. Germline V CDR1 and CDR2: ENHRY, SYGVKD. Trimming took off 2 bases at V and 4 bases at J, with 17 bases between the two ends.

The V gene is TRBV10-3, the J gene TRBJ1-2, with D possibly being TRBD1 (5 bases). This TCR came from a male donor with early-stage non-small cell lung cancer. The material sequenced was PBMCs, taken at surgery. DNA of the CDR3: TGTGCCATCAGTGAGGTCGGGCTTGGGGACGGCTATGGCTACACCTTC. Translation: CAISEVGLGDGYGYTF.